Listed below are T cell receptor beta chains from one sample, sequenced in a study of post-analysis software for immune sequencing data. TCRdb re-called the PCR reads with MiXCR, one entry per CDR3 protein. The repertoire holds roughly 540,000 distinct CDR3 sequences, with approximately 34% as singletons. The sequencing input was blood. All receptors come from a girl aged 2-17 years with multiple sclerosis. Each CDR3 is given with its conserved first and last residue. D genes are given only for firm matches. Some rows mark clone size as missing; the rest say once, few, many or name a class of expanded clone.

j_gene | v_gene | d_gene | abundance | CDR3aa | CDR3nt
TRBJ2-3 | TRBV7-9 | . | few | CAYDHGQPGTDTQYF | TGTGCCTATGACCACGGACAGCCTGGCACAGATACGCAGTATTTT
TRBJ1-2 | TRBV2 | TRBD1 | . | CASGGTDTYGYTF | TGTGCCAGCGGCGGGACAGATACTTATGGCTACACCTTC
TRBJ1-2 | TRBV6-6 | . | . | CASRTPPDGDVYGYTF | TGTGCCAGCCGTACACCCCCTGACGGGGATGTCTATGGCTACACCTTC
TRBJ2-1 | TRBV6-4 | TRBD2 | . | CASSLGLARSYNEQFF | TGTGCCAGCAGTCTTGGACTAGCGCGATCCTACAATGAGCAGTTCTTC
TRBJ1-1 | TRBV10-3 | TRBD1 | . | CAISEEPTGAGSEAFF | TGTGCCATCAGTGAGGAACCGACAGGGGCAGGGTCTGAAGCTTTCTTT
TRBJ2-7 | TRBV20-1 | . | few | CSARTPPDEQYF | TGCAGTGCTCGGACCCCGCCGGACGAGCAGTACTTC
TRBJ2-4 | TRBV27 | TRBD1 | . | CASSLRGQQGRLAKNIQYF | TGTGCCAGCAGTTTACGGGGACAGCAGGGACGGTTGGCCAAAAACATTCAGTACTTC
TRBJ1-2 | TRBV4-1 | . | . | CASFAGPLSRAPPNYGYTF | TGCGCCAGCTTCGCAGGTCCCCTCAGCAGGGCCCCCCCTAACTATGGCTACACCTTC
TRBJ2-7 | TRBV7-9 | TRBD1 | many | CASSLTGGIYEQYF | TGTGCCAGCAGTCTTACAGGGGGGATATACGAGCAGTACTTC
TRBJ1-2 | TRBV5-1 | . | . | CASSWGAEYNYGYTF | TGCGCCAGCAGCTGGGGGGCAGAATATAACTATGGCTACACCTTC
TRBJ2-3 | TRBV20-1 | . | . | CSARGGQVGTDTRYF | TGCAGTGCTAGAGGGGGACAAGTAGGCACAGATACGCGGTATTTT
TRBJ1-4 | TRBV12-3/TRBV12-4 | . | . | CASSRDTNEKLFF | TGTGCCAGCAGCCGGGACACTAATGAAAAACTGTTTTTT
TRBJ2-7 | TRBV20-1 | TRBD2 | few | CSAPMASGGISYEQYF | TGCAGTGCTCCAATGGCTAGCGGGGGTATCTCCTACGAGCAGTACTTC
TRBJ2-6 | TRBV15 | . | . | CATRRERAATSSGANVLTF | TGTGCCACCAGGAGAGAGAGGGCCGCAACCAGCTCTGGGGCCAACGTCCTGACTTTC
TRBJ2-6 | TRBV6-4 | . | many | CATSDRAGANVLTF | TGTGCCACCTCCGACAGAGCTGGGGCCAACGTCCTGACTTTC
TRBJ2-2 | TRBV6-8 | . | few | CASTSVPGLPLPDTGELFF | TGTGCCAGCACTTCAGTCCCGGGACTCCCCCTCCCGGACACCGGGGAGCTGTTTTTT
TRBJ2-5 | TRBV5-5 | TRBD1 | few | CAIGDRAQETQYF | TGTGCCATAGGAGACAGGGCCCAAGAGACCCAGTACTTC
TRBJ2-7 | TRBV6-5 | TRBD1 | few | CASSRPGQGPSYEQYF | TGTGCCAGCAGCCGACCGGGACAGGGTCCCTCCTACGAGCAGTACTTC
TRBJ2-1 | TRBV5-1 | TRBD2 | . | CASSLARVAGGRQEQFF | TGCGCCAGCAGCTTGGCCCGTGTTGCGGGGGGGCGGCAAGAGCAGTTCTTC
TRBJ2-6 | TRBV5-6 | . | many | CASSLPGANVLTF | TGTGCCAGCAGCTTGCCTGGGGCCAACGTCCTGACTTTC
TRBJ2-3 | TRBV7-3 | . | . | CASSFSLAATDTQYF | TGTGCCAGCAGCTTCAGCCTCGCTGCCACAGATACGCAGTATTTT
TRBJ1-6 | TRBV15 | TRBD1 | . | CATSRDRDRNSPPHF | TGTGCCACCAGCAGGGACAGGGACCGTAATTCACCCCCCCACTTT
TRBJ1-5 | TRBV20-1 | . | . | CSARDRKMWQPQHF | TGCAGTGCTAGAGATCGGAAGATGTGGCAGCCCCAGCATTTT
TRBJ1-2 | TRBV6-1 | TRBD1 | few | CASSPGTGTNYGYTF | TGTGCCAGCAGCCCCGGGACAGGGACTAACTATGGCTACACCTTC